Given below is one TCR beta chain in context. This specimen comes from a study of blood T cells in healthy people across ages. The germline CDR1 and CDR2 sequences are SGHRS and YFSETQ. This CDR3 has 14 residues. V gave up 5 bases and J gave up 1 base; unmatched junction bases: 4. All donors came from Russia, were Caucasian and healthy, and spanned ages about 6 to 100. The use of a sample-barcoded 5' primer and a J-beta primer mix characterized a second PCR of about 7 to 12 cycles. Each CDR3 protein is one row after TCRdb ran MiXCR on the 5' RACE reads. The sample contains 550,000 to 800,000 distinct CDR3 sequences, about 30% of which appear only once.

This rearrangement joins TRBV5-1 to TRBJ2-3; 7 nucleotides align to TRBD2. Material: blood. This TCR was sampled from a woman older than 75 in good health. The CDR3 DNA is TGCGCCAGCAGATGGGAGGGAGGCACAGATACGCAGTATTTT. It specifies CASRWEGGTDTQYF.